These 30 T cell receptor beta chains came from one sample sequenced in a study of blood T cell repertoires in COVID-19. Libraries were prepared by immunoSEQ multiplex PCR; TCRdb keeps only in-frame clonotypes and omits some of them. The data show around 200,000 clones, around 85% seen once. Sequenced input: PBMCs or T cells enriched from blood (not recorded which). The source of these receptors is a woman between 50 and 59 years old in a cohort exposed to, infected with or recovered from COVID-19 (not recorded which).

This chain joins TRBV18 and TRBJ1-5; 7 nucleotides align to TRBD1. The V gene end was trimmed by 4 bases and the J gene end by 5 bases; junction bases not matched to a gene: 17. Germline-derived CDR1 and CDR2 are KGHSH and LQKENI. This CDR3 has 18 residues. This chain's CDR3 is CASSLMPEGGGVYQPQHF. CDR3 coding DNA: TGTGCCAGCTCACTGATGCCCGAAGGAGGGGGCGTATATCAGCCCCAGCATTTT.

This clone was observed once. The J gene is TRBJ1-2, the V gene TRBV30; D is uncertain. Germline lookup yields CDR1 GTSNPN and CDR2 SVGIG (reference sequence). With 1 base removed from V and 4 bases from J, the gap between germline ends came to 13 bases. The CDR3 runs to 14 residues. The CDR3 nucleotides read TGTGCCTGGAGTGCCACCCCAGGAGGCTATGGCTACACCTTC. The encoded protein is CAWSATPGGYGYTF.

The CDR3 here is CASSQTSGGPFTDTQYF. For the CDR3, the DNA is TGTGCCAGCAGCCAGACTAGCGGGGGGCCGTTCACAGATACGCAGTATTTT. The gene calls are TRBV3-1 (or the pseudogene TRBV3-2) and TRBJ2-3; 13 bases fit TRBD2. The CDR3 sequence is 17 residues long. Unmatched junction bases numbered 5, after V lost 3 bases and J lost 2 bases. The V gene's germline CDR1 is LGHDT and CDR2 YNNKEL (reference sequence).

This clone was picked up a small number of times. The rearrangement joins TRBV4-1 to TRBJ2-7, with unresolved D. Between the trimmed V and J ends, which lost 0 bases and 4 bases, there was a span of 13 bases. The CDR3 spans 15 residues. Germline V gene lookup returns CDR1 MGHRA and CDR2 YSYEKL. CDR3 sequence (DNA): TGCGCCAGCAGCCAAGAAGCCGCGAGAGTTTACGAGCAGTACTTC. Translating it yields CASSQEAARVYEQYF.

The chain carries TRBV5-1 and TRBJ1-4; D not certain. Germline V lookup: CDR1 SGHRS, CDR2 YFSETQ. CDR3 size: 13 residues. V gave up 0 bases and J gave up 5 bases, with 5 bases separating them. CDR3 loop: CASSLGLNEKLFF. The CDR3 region has the DNA TGCGCCAGCAGCTTGGGCCTAAATGAAAAACTGTTTTTT.

A note on this clone: This sample includes further DNA sequences coding for the same CDR3. The rearrangement joins TRBV2 to TRBJ1-3, with unresolved D. V gave up 5 bases and J gave up 0 bases, with 2 bases separating them. Germline V gene lookup returns CDR1 SNHLY and CDR2 FYNNEI. The CDR3 is 12 amino acids. The CDR3 bases are TGTGCCAGCAGTTACTCTGGAAACACCATATATTTT. It yields the protein CASSYSGNTIYF.

The chain uses TRBV19 and TRBJ2-5, with D maybe TRBD2 (7 bases). Trimming stripped 4 bases from V and 7 bases from J, with 22 bases between. CDR3 length: 16 amino acids. Germline assignment: CDR1 LNHDA and CDR2 SQIVND (reference sequence). CDR3 region: CASSNFDGGAGGTQYF. CDR3 nucleotides: TGTGCCAGTAGTAATTTTGATGGGGGGGCCGGTGGGACCCAGTACTTC.

The chain employs TRBV19 and TRBJ1-1, with TRBD1 identical over 7 bases. CDR3 length equals 12 residues. Germline V gene sequence: CDR1 LNHDA, CDR2 SQIVND (reference sequence). The DNA of the CDR3 is TGTGCGGTGGGGCAGGGGGGTACTGAAGCTTTCTTT. This encodes CAVGQGGTEAFF.

The V gene is TRBV18, the J gene TRBJ1-6; 8 bases agree with TRBD1. CDR1 is KGHSH and CDR2 is LQKENI in the germline V gene. V shed 3 bases and J 7 bases; nucleotides not matched to a gene: 11. This CDR3 spans 17 amino acids. CDR3 sequence (DNA): TGTGCCAGCTCACCTCAACAGCAGGGGGCAAAGAATTCACCCCTCCACTTT. Its protein is CASSPQQQGAKNSPLHF.

Concerning this clone: The identical CDR3 is also encoded by other nucleotide sequences in the sample. CDR3 loop: CASSGYRGDTQYF. For the CDR3, the DNA is TGTGCCAGCAGTGGATACAGGGGAGATACGCAGTATTTT. V usage is TRBV2 and J usage is TRBJ2-3; 7 bases fit TRBD1. CDR1 and CDR2 (germline): SNHLY, FYNNEI. The J segment lost 5 bases and the V segment lost 4 bases, leaving 3 bases of the junction unmatched. The CDR3 extends over 13 amino acids.

CDR3 region: CASSRTSGGAYEQFF. In DNA form, the CDR3 reads TGTGCCAGCAGCCGGACTAGCGGGGGGGCTTATGAGCAGTTCTTC. This chain joins TRBV7-3 and TRBJ2-1, with 15 bases matching TRBD2. With V trimmed by 5 bases and J by 8 bases, 4 bases remained unmatched. The CDR3 has 15 amino acids. Germline-derived CDR1 and CDR2 are SGHTA and FQGTGA.

The chain couples TRBV24-1 to TRBJ1-1, with D possibly being TRBD1 (5 bases). Germline CDR1 KGHDR, CDR2 SFDVKD. The CDR3 consists of 13 residues. Trimming removed 4 bases at V and 6 bases at J, with 11 bases between. The CDR3 DNA sequence: TGTGCCACCAGTGACGGACACTCCTCTGAAGCTTTCTTT. Its translation: CATSDGHSSEAFF.

The chain has TRBV5-1 and TRBJ2-7; D is undetermined. The V and J ends lost 0 bases and 3 bases respectively, with 19 bases between them. Germline V gives CDR1 SGHRS, CDR2 YFSETQ. This CDR3 comprises 17 residues. Here the CDR3 reads CASSLESLLDEFYEQYF. CDR3 DNA: TGCGCCAGCAGCTTGGAGTCGCTTCTCGATGAGTTCTACGAGCAGTACTTC.

The V and J genes are TRBV4-3 and TRBJ2-5; 7 nucleotides line up with TRBD1. Germline values: CDR1 LGHNA, CDR2 YSLEER. V shed 6 bases and J 1 base; nucleotides not matched to a gene: 11. The CDR3 is 16 residues long. The CDR3 DNA reads as TGCGCCAGCAGTCCAACCGGGACAGCGATCCAAGAGACCCAGTACTTC. This sequence encodes CASSPTGTAIQETQYF.

The chain combines TRBV3-1 (or the pseudogene TRBV3-2) with TRBJ2-7; tentative D call: TRBD1 (5 bases). CDR1 is LGHDT and CDR2 is YNNKEL in the germline V gene (reference sequence). V lost 6 bases and J lost 5, with 20 bases in between. CDR3 length: 15 amino acids. The CDR3, as DNA: TGTGCCAGCAGTCAGAGCAGGGTCGGGTGGAACGAGCAGTACTTC. The encoded protein is CASSQSRVGWNEQYF.

The chain links TRBV19 to TRBJ2-7; D not certain. V shed 5 bases and J shed 0 bases, with 11 bases lying between them. CDR3 length: 14 residues. Germline CDR1 LNHDA, CDR2 SQIVND (reference sequence). The CDR3, as DNA: TGTGCCAGTAGTCCTCCGTGGAGCTCCTACGAGCAGTACTTC. Amino acid sequence: CASSPPWSSYEQYF. The full variable domain, rest sourced from reference TRBV19 and TRBJ2-7, is DGGITQSPKYLFRKEGQNVTLSCEQNLNHDAMYWYRQDPGQGLRLIYYSQIVNDFQKGDIAEGYSVSREKKESFPLTVTSAQKNPTAFYLCASSPPWSSYEQYFGPGTRLTVT.

This clone was found once. The chain joins TRBV9 to TRBJ1-1; 8 bases fit TRBD1. With 4 bases clipped from V and 6 bases from J, the junction kept 8 bases outside the gene matches. This CDR3 has 14 residues. Germline V gene data show CDR1 as SGDLS and CDR2 as YYNGEE. The CDR3 region is CASSSRQGLAEAFF. The CDR3 bases are TGTGCCAGCAGCTCTCGACAGGGGTTGGCTGAAGCTTTCTTT.

This chain connects TRBV7-9 to TRBJ2-7; D is unclear. This CDR3 is 14 amino acids long. Germline CDR1 and CDR2: SEHNR and FQNEAQ (reference sequence). V lost 1 base, J lost 6 bases, and 13 bases lay in between. The chain's CDR3 is CASSLVGAALEQYF. The CDR3 DNA follows: TGTGCCAGCAGCTTAGTAGGTGCGGCTCTCGAGCAGTACTTC.

The chain carries TRBV23-1 and TRBJ2-3, with D tentatively TRBD1 (5 bases). TRBV23-1 is filed as an ORF, its function uncertain. Trimming cost V 3 bases and J 0 bases, with 13 bases left between them. CDR3 length: 16 residues. CDR3 in amino acids: CASSHRVETSTDTQYF. DNA of the CDR3: TGCGCCAGCAGTCACAGGGTAGAAACTAGCACAGATACGCAGTATTTT.

The table lists this clone with a few counts. The chain recombines TRBV6-5 with TRBJ1-1; perhaps TRBD1 as D (5 bases). V shed 7 bases and J shed 5 bases, with 20 bases lying between them. The length of the CDR3 is 15 residues. Germline-derived CDR1 and CDR2 are MNHEY and SVGAGI. CDR3 residues: CASTRGRVGGTEAFF. The CDR3 bases are TGTGCCAGCACCAGAGGCCGGGTGGGGGGTACTGAAGCTTTCTTT.

The chain has TRBV7-2 and TRBJ1-2; 8 bases map to TRBD1. V shed 5 bases, J shed 7 bases, and the junction held 12 bases outside the gene matches. The CDR3 totals 15 residues. Germline values: CDR1 SGHTA, CDR2 FQGNSA. The CDR3 DNA reads as TGTGCCAGCAGCAACGCCGGACAGGGAGTGGTTGGCTACACCTTC. Encoded protein: CASSNAGQGVVGYTF.

The chain is built from TRBV4-2 and TRBJ1-1; 8 bases match TRBD1. CDR3 length: 14 residues. CDR1 is LGHNA, CDR2 YNFKEQ, per germline. Trimming took 7 bases from V and 6 from J; bases not matched to a gene: 10. The CDR3, as DNA: TGTGCCAGCACCGGCGGACAGGGAAGGCCTGAAGCTTTCTTT. It translates to CASTGGQGRPEAFF.

The table lists this clone with a few counts. The rearrangement joins TRBV3-1 (or the pseudogene TRBV3-2) to TRBJ1-5; 9 bases align to TRBD1. The CDR3 spans 13 residues. The V gene end was trimmed by 8 bases and the J gene end by 5 bases; junction bases not matched to a gene: 4. The germline CDR1 and CDR2 sequences are LGHDT and YNNKEL (reference sequence). CDR3 DNA sequence: TGTGCCAGCGGACAGGGGACGTATCAGCCCCAGCATTTT. Translation: CASGQGTYQPQHF.

The chain has TRBV29-1 and TRBJ2-1, with 9 bases aligning to TRBD2. The junction had 7 bases not matched to a gene; V was cut back by 6 bases and J by 4 bases. Per germline, CDR1 SQVTM and CDR2 ANQGSEA. There are 14 residues in the CDR3. The CDR3 protein is CSVPQRGVYNEQFF. The CDR3 DNA reads as TGCAGCGTGCCCCAGCGGGGGGTTTACAATGAGCAGTTCTTC.

V usage is TRBV7-2 and J usage is TRBJ1-1; D might be TRBD1 (5 bases). Between the trimmed V and J ends, which lost 6 bases and 3 bases, there was a span of 20 bases. Per germline, CDR1 SGHTA and CDR2 FQGNSA. The CDR3 is made up of 16 amino acids. The CDR3 spells CASSRNGGGSDTEAFF. As DNA, the CDR3 is TGTGCCAGCAGTCGCAATGGGGGGGGATCTGACACTGAAGCTTTCTTT.

The chain has TRBV7-9 and TRBJ1-2; 7 bases fit TRBD1. V trimming: 5 bases; J trimming: 5 bases; junction bases outside the gene matches: 14. The CDR3 runs to 16 residues. The germline V gene encodes CDR1 SEHNR and CDR2 FQNEAQ (reference sequence). The CDR3 region is CASSPDRSPRFYGYTF. The CDR3 DNA reads TGTGCCAGCAGCCCGGACAGGTCCCCAAGGTTTTATGGCTACACCTTC.

The rearrangement joins TRBV20-1 to TRBJ1-2; D is undetermined. CDR3 size: 11 residues. Looked up from germline, CDR1 is DFQATT and CDR2 is SNEGSKA (reference sequence). Trimming removed 4 bases from V and 5 bases from J, with 8 bases in between. In DNA form, the CDR3 reads TGCAGTGCTACCGACTATTATGGCTACACCTTC. Residues: CSATDYYGYTF.

This chain joins TRBV5-1 and TRBJ2-1; TRBD1 matches 8 bases. CDR1 SGHRS and CDR2 YFSETQ come from the germline V gene. V was pared by 4 bases and J by 7 bases, with 13 bases of the junction left unmatched. This CDR3 is built from 16 residues. This chain's CDR3 is CASSTRQGMVANEQFF. The CDR3 coding sequence is TGCGCCAGCAGCACTCGACAGGGGATGGTAGCGAATGAGCAGTTCTTC. The whole variable domain, remainder taken from reference TRBV5-1 and TRBJ2-1, is KAGVTQTPRYLIKTRGQQVTLSCSPISGHRSVSWYQQTPGQGLQFLFEYFSETQRNKGNFPGRFSGRQFSNSRSEMNVSTLELGDSALYLCASSTRQGMVANEQFFGPGTRLTVL.

J is TRBJ1-2 and V is TRBV2; TRBD1 matches at 7 bases. The length of the CDR3 is 14 residues. V dropped 0 bases and J dropped 6; count of bases not matched to a gene: 4. Looked up from germline, CDR1 is SNHLY and CDR2 is FYNNEI. The chain's CDR3 is CASSEARQGHGYTF. For the CDR3, the DNA is TGTGCCAGCAGTGAAGCGCGACAGGGACATGGCTACACCTTC.

J is TRBJ2-2 and V is TRBV5-1; 9 nucleotides match TRBD2. Germline V gene data show CDR1 as SGHRS and CDR2 as YFSETQ. J gave up 7 bases and V 0 bases, and 7 bases lay outside the gene matches. The CDR3 contains 16 residues. The CDR3: CASSLDGSGGFGELFF. CDR3 nucleotide sequence: TGCGCCAGCAGCTTGGATGGTAGCGGGGGCTTCGGGGAGCTGTTTTTT.